These T cell receptor beta chains were read from a single sample in a study of OX40 agonist ivuxolimab in advanced cancers. The data were produced by immunoSEQ multiplex PCR, yet TCRdb's version contains in-frame clones alone and is incomplete. Altogether around 46,000 clones are present, 84% being singletons, with the ten largest covering 15%. This material consisted of CD4+ or CD8+ T cells sorted from blood, taken in a trial of the OX40 agonist ivuxolimab. The receptors stem from an adult with an advanced solid tumor such as melanoma, head and neck, liver or kidney cancer. The CDR3 runs from the conserved cysteine through the conserved F or W. D genes are given only for firm matches. Clone size appears in some rows only: once, few, many, or a class for an expanded clone.

TRBV28	.	TRBJ1-2	.	TGTGCCAGCAGTTTAAATCGCCGTGACGGCTATGGCTACACCTTC	CASSLNRRDGYGYTF
TRBV5-6	.	TRBJ1-5	.	TGTGCCAGCAGCTTGATGGGTGAACAGCCCCAGCATTTT	CASSLMGEQPQHF
TRBV21-1	.	TRBJ1-2	.	TGTGCCAGCAGCACCACCGGGACAGGACAATATGGCTACACCTTC	CASSTTGTGQYGYTF
TRBV9	.	TRBJ1-1	.	TGTGCCAGCAGCGCAGGGCAACAGAACACTGAAGCTTTCTTT	CASSAGQQNTEAFF
TRBV9	.	TRBJ2-3	.	TGTGCCAGCAGCGACCCGGTAACAGATACGCAGTATTTT	CASSDPVTDTQYF
TRBV18	TRBD1	TRBJ1-6	.	TGTGCCAGCTCGACCTTTGACGGACAGGAGAATTCACCCCTCCACTTT	CASSTFDGQENSPLHF
TRBV7-6	TRBD2	TRBJ2-1	once	TGTGCCAGCAGCTCTGCTAGCGGGATCTACAATGAGCAGTTCTTC	CASSSASGIYNEQFF
TRBV5-1	.	TRBJ2-5	.	TGCGCCAGCAGCTTGGAAAAGGGGGGAGAGACCCAGTACTTC	CASSLEKGGETQYF
TRBV4-1	.	TRBJ1-5	.	TGCGCCAGCAGCCAAGATAGTGGGGAATATCAGCCCCAGCATTTT	CASSQDSGEYQPQHF
TRBV5-8	.	TRBJ1-4	.	TGTGCCAGCAGCTCCCTTTCGTCATTGGGAGAAAAACTGTTTTTT	CASSSLSSLGEKLFF
TRBV28	TRBD2	TRBJ2-1	.	TGTGCCAGCAACCTTCGGGGACTAGCGGGAGTTTTGGTTTTCGGTGAGCAGTTCTTC	CASNLRGLAGVLVFGEQFF
TRBV9	TRBD1	TRBJ1-2	few	TGTGCCAGCAGCGTAGGGGTTGCCTGGGGGACAGGGAACGGCTACACCTTC	CASSVGVAWGTGNGYTF
TRBV29-1	.	TRBJ2-1	.	TGCAGCGTTGAAGATCAAGAGCGGACCTCCTACAATGAGCAGTTCTTC	CSVEDQERTSYNEQFF
TRBV5-4	TRBD2	TRBJ2-7	.	TGTGCCAGCAGCTTGGCCCTAGCGGGACGTCTCAACGAGCAGTACTTC	CASSLALAGRLNEQYF
TRBV6-6	TRBD1	TRBJ1-6	.	TGTGCCAGCACAAACAGGGGCGAGAATTCACCCCTCCACTTT	CASTNRGENSPLHF
TRBV4-2	.	TRBJ2-3	.	TGTGCCAGCACCCCCATCAACGGGGAAGATACGCAGTATTTT	CASTPINGEDTQYF
TRBV5-1	.	TRBJ2-7	.	TGCGCCAGCAGCTGGGCGGACGGGGGACACTCCTACGAGCAGTACTTC	CASSWADGGHSYEQYF
TRBV2	.	TRBJ2-1	.	TGTGCCAGCAGTGTAGGCGCCGCGGGCCCCAATGAGCAGTTCTTC	CASSVGAAGPNEQFF
TRBV7-6	TRBD1	TRBJ2-1	few	TGTGCCAGCAGCTTAAGGACAGGGTCGTCGGGTGAGCAGTTCTTC	CASSLRTGSSGEQFF
TRBV7-9	.	TRBJ2-1	.	TGTGCCAGCAGCCCCTCCGGGAGCTCCTACAATGAGCAGTTCTTC	CASSPSGSSYNEQFF
TRBV29-1	.	TRBJ2-1	.	TGCAGCGTTGAACCTGAAGGGCGACAGACCTACAATGAGCAGTTCTTC	CSVEPEGRQTYNEQFF
TRBV6-5	TRBD1	TRBJ2-3	.	TGTGCCATAACTGACAGGGTCACAGATACGCAGTATTTT	CAITDRVTDTQYF
TRBV4-2	TRBD2	TRBJ2-1	.	TGTGCCAGCAGCCAAGTACGCGGGAGTCACTATGAGCAGTTCTTC	CASSQVRGSHYEQFF
TRBV28	.	TRBJ1-1	.	TGTGCCAGCAGTTTTACACTCTACACTGAAGCTTTCTTT	CASSFTLYTEAFF
TRBV4-3	.	TRBJ2-5	once	TGCGCCAGCAGCCAGCACCCCGGGTACCAAGAGACCCAGTACTTC	CASSQHPGYQETQYF
TRBV4-1	.	TRBJ1-1	few	TGCGCCAGCAGCCCAAGGGGGAGGGAAGCTTTCTTT	CASSPRGREAFF
TRBV7-9	.	TRBJ2-3	once	TGTGCCAGCAGCTTAGTTCTGGGGAGCACAGATACGCAGTATTTT	CASSLVLGSTDTQYF
TRBV28	.	TRBJ2-7	.	TGTGCCAGCAGGTGGTACAACTCCTACGAGCAGTACTTC	CASRWYNSYEQYF
TRBV6-1	TRBD1	TRBJ2-7	.	TGTGCCAGCAGTTGGGGGACAGGGCCCTCCTACGAGCAGTACTTC	CASSWGTGPSYEQYF
TRBV5-8	.	TRBJ2-1	.	TGTGCCAGCAGCCATGGTGGACTCCAGTTATTCTTC	CASSHGGLQLFF
TRBV10-2	TRBD1	TRBJ1-2	.	TGCGCCAGCATCGACGACAGTAAGGGGGCTCGCTACACCTTC	CASIDDSKGARYTF